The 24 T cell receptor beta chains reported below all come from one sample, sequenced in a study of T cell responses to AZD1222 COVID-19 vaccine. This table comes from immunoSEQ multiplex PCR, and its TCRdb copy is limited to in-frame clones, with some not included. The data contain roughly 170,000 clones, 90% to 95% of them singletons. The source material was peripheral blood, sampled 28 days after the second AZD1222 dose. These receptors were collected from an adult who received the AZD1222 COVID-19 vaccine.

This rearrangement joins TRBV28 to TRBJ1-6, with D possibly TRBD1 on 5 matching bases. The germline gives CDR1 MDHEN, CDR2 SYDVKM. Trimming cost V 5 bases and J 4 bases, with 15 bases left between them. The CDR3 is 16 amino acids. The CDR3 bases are TGTGCCAGCAGTCCCGGGACGGAGGCGTATAATTCACCCCTCCACTTT. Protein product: CASSPGTEAYNSPLHF.

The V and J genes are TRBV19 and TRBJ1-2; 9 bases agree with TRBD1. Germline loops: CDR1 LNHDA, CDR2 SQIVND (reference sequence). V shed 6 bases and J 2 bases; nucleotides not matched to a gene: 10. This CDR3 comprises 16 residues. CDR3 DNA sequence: TGTGCCAGTAGGTCCGGGACAGGGCGAGAGAACTATGGCTACACCTTC. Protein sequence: CASRSGTGRENYGYTF.

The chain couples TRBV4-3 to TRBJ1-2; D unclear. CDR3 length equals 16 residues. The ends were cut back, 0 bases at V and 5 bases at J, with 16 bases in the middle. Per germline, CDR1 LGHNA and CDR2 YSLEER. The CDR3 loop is CASSQEGTKGGYGYTF. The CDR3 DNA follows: TGCGCCAGCAGCCAAGAGGGTACCAAGGGAGGGTATGGCTACACCTTC.

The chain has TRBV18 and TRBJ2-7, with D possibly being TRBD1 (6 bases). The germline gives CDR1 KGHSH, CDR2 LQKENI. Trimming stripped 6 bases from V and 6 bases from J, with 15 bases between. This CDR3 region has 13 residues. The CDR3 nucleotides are TGTGCCAGCTCTATCAAGGGGGACGGCGAGCAGTACTTC. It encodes CASSIKGDGEQYF.

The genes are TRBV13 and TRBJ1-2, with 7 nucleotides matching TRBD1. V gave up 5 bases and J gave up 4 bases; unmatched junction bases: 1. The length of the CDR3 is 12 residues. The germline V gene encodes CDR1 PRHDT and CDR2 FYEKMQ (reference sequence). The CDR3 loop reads CASSTGVYGYTF. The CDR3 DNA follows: TGTGCCAGCAGCACAGGGGTCTATGGCTACACCTTC.

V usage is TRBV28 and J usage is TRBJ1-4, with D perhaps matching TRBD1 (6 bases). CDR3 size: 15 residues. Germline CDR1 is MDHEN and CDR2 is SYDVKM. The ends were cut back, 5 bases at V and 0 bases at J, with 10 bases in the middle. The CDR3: CASSGQNPTNEKLFF. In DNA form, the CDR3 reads TGTGCCAGCAGTGGACAGAATCCAACTAATGAAAAACTGTTTTTT.

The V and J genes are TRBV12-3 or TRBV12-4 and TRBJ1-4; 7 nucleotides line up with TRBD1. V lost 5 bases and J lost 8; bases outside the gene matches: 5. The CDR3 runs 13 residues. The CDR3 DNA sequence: TGTGCCAGCAGTAGACAGGGTGGCGAAAAACTGTTTTTT. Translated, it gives CASSRQGGEKLFF.

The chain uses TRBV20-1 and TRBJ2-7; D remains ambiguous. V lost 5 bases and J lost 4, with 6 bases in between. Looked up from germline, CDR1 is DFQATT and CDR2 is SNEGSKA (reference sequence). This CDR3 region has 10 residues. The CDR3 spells CSAFDYEQYF. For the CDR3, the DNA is TGCAGTGCTTTTGATTACGAGCAGTACTTC.

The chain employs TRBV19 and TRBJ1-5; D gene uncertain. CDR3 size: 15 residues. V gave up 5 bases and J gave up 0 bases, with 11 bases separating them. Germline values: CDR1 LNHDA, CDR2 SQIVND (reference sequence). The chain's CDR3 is CASSGRIYSNQPQHF. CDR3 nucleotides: TGTGCCAGTAGTGGCAGGATCTATAGCAATCAGCCCCAGCATTTT.

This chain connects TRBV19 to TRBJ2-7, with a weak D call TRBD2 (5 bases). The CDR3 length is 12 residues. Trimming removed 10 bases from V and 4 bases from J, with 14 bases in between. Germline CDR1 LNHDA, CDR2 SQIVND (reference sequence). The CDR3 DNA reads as TGTGCCACCCGTAAGGGAGTATACGAGCAGTACTTC. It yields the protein CATRKGVYEQYF. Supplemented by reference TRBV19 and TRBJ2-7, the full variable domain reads DGGITQSPKYLFRKEGQNVTLSCEQNLNHDAMYWYRQDPGQGLRLIYYSQIVNDFQKGDIAEGYSVSREKKESFPLTVTSAQKNPTAFYLCATRKGVYEQYFGPGTRLTVT.

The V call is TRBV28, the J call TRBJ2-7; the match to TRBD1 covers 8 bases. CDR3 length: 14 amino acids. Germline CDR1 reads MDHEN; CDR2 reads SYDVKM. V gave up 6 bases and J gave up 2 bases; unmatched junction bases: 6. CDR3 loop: CASRSTGAPYEQYF. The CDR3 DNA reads TGTGCCAGCAGATCGACAGGGGCCCCCTACGAGCAGTACTTC.

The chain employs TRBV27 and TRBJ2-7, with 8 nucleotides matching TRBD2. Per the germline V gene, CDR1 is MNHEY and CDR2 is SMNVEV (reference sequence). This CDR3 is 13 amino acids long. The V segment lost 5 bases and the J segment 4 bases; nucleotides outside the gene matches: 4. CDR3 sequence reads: CASSPGGVYEQYF. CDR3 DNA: TGTGCCAGCAGTCCGGGGGGGGTTTACGAGCAGTACTTC.

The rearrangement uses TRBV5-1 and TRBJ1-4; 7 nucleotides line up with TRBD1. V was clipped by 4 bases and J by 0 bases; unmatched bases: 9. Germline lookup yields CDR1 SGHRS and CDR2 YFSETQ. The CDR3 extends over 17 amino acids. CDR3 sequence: CASSQGQTFSTNEKLFF. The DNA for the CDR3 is TGCGCCAGCAGCCAGGGACAGACCTTCTCAACTAATGAAAAACTGTTTTTT.

The CDR3 coding sequence is TGTGCCAGCAGCTTAGGTGGGGACGGCTACACCTTC. Amino acids: CASSLGGDGYTF. The V and J genes are TRBV7-8 and TRBJ1-2, with D perhaps TRBD1 (5 bases). The CDR3 is made up of 12 amino acids. Germline V lookup: CDR1 SGHVS, CDR2 FQNEAQ. The V end was cut by 1 base, the J end by 8 bases, with 8 bases between.

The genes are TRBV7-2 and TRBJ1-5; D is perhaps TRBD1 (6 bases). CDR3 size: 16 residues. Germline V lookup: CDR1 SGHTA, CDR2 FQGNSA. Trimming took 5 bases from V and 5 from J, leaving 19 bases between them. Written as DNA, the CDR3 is TGTGCCAGCAGCGCCCGACAGGCCCTAAGAGATCAGCCCCAGCATTTT. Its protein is CASSARQALRDQPQHF.

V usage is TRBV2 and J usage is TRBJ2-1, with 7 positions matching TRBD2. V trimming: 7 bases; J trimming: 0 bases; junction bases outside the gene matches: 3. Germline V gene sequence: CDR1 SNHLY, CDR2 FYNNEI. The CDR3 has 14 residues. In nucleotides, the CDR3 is TGTGCCAGCATGGGGGGGAGCTCCTACAATGAGCAGTTCTTC. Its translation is CASMGGSSYNEQFF.

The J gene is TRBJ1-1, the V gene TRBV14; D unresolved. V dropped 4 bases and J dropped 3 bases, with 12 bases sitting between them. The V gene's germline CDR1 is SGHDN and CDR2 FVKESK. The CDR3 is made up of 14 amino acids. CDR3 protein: CASSPRGLDTEAFF. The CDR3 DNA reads TGTGCCAGCAGCCCAAGAGGGCTCGACACTGAAGCTTTCTTT.

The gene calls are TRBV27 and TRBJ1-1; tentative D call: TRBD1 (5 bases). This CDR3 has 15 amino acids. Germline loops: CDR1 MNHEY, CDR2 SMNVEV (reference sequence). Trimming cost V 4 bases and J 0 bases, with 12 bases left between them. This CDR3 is CASSSSGTVNTEAFF. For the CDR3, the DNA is TGTGCCAGCAGTTCTTCCGGGACGGTGAACACTGAAGCTTTCTTT.

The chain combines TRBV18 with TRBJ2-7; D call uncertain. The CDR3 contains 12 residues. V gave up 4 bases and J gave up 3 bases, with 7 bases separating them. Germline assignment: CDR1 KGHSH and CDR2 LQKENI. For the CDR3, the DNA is TGTGCCAGCTCACAACAAAACTACGAGCAGTACTTC. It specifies CASSQQNYEQYF. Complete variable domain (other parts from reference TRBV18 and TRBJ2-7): NAGVMQNPRHLVRRRGQEARLRCSPMKGHSHVYWYRQLPEEGLKFMVYLQKENIIDESGMPKERFSAEFPKEGPSILRIQQVVRGDSAAYFCASSQQNYEQYFGPGTRLTVT.

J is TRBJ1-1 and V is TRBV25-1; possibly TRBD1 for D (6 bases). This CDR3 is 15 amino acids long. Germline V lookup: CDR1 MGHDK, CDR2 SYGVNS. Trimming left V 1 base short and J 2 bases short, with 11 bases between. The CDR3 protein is CASSELGGRNTEAFF. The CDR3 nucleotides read TGTGCCAGCAGTGAATTAGGGGGAAGAAACACTGAAGCTTTCTTT. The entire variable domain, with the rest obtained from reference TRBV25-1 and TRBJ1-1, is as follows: EADIYQTPRYLVIGTGKKITLECSQTMGHDKMYWYQQDPGMELHLIHYSYGVNSTEKGDLSSESTVSRIRTEHFPLTLESARPSHTSQYLCASSELGGRNTEAFFGQGTRLTVV.

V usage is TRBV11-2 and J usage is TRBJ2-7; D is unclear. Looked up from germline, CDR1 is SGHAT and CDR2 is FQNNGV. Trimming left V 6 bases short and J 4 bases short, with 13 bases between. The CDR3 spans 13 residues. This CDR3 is CASRLLGSYEQYF. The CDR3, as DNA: TGTGCCAGCAGGTTATTAGGATCTTACGAGCAGTACTTC.

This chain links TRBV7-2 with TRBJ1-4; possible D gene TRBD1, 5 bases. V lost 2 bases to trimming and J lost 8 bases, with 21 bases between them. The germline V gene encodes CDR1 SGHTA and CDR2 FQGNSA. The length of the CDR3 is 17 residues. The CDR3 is CASSLSLYAGDREKLFF. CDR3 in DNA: TGTGCCAGCAGCTTATCGCTATATGCGGGGGATAGGGAAAAACTGTTTTTT.

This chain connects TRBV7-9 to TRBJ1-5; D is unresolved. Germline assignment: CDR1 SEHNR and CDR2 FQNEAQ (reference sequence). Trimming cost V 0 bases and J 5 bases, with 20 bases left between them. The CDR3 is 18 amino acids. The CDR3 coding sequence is TGTGCCAGCAGCTTAGCCCCTCTGATCGGGTCGGGTGATCAGCCCCAGCATTTT. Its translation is CASSLAPLIGSGDQPQHF.

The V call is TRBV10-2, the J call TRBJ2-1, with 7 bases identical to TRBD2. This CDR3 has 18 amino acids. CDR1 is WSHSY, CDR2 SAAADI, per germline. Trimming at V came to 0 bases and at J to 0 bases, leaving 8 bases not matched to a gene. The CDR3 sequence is CASSESLAGAGSYNEQFF. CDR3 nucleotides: TGCGCCAGCAGTGAGTCTTTGGCGGGAGCGGGCTCCTACAATGAGCAGTTCTTC.